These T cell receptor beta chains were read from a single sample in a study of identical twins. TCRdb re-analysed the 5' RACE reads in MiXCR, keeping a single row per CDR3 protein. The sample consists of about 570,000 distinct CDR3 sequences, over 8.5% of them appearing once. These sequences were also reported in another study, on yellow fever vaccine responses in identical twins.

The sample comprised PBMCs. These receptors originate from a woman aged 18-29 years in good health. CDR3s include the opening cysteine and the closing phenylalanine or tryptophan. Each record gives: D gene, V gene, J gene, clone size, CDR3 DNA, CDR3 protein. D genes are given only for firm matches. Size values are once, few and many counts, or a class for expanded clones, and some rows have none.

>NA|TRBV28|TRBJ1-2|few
TGTGCCAGCAGTTTATCCCTCCAGGGGACATATGGCTACACCTTC
CASSLSLQGTYGYTF
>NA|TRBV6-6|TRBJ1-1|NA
TGTGCCAGCAGTTACGGGGTTACCACTGAAGCTTTCTTT
CASSYGVTTEAFF
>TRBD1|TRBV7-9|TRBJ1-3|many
TGTGCCAGCAGCGCGAGACAGGGGAAAGGAAACACCATATATTTT
CASSARQGKGNTIYF
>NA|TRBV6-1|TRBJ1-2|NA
TGTGCCAGCAGTGGGCGGGACACTTCTCGCTATGGCTACACCTTC
CASSGRDTSRYGYTF
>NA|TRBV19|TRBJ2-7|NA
TGTGCCAGTAGTGTACCCGGGACACTGAGCTACGAGCAGTACTTC
CASSVPGTLSYEQYF
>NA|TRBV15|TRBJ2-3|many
TGTGCCACCAGCAGAGGGGAGGGGGACACAGATACGCAGTATTTT
CATSRGEGDTDTQYF
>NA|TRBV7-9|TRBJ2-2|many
TGTGCCAGCAGCTTAGCGCCGCGGGCCCGGACCGGGGAGCTGTTTTTT
CASSLAPRARTGELFF
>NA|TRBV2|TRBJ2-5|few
TGTGCCAGCAGTGAAGGCGGAGTGACCCAGTACTTC
CASSEGGVTQYF
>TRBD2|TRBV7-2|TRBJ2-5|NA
TGTGCCAGCAGCTCAGCCGGACTAGCGGCCATCCAGATGAAGACCCAGTACTTC
CASSSAGLAAIQMKTQYF
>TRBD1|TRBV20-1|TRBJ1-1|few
TGCAGTGCTAAACCGGGACAGGGGGCCTCTGAAGCTTTCTTT
CSAKPGQGASEAFF
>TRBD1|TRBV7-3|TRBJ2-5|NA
TGTGCCTGCAGCCCAGGACAGGGGTTGGAGACCCAGTACTTC
CACSPGQGLETQYF
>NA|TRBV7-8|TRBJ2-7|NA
TGTGCCAGCAGCTTAGAGACAGGGAGGTACGAGCAGTACTTC
CASSLETGRYEQYF
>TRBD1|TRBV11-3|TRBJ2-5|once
TGTGCCAGCAGCTTATCCCACAGGGGCGCAGGGTGGGAGACCCAGTACTTC
CASSLSHRGAGWETQYF
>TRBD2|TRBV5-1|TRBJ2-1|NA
TGCGCCAGCAGCCCGGGACTAGCGGGGACTTCTTCCTACAATGAGCAGTTCTTC
CASSPGLAGTSSYNEQFF
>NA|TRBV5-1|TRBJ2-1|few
TGCGCCAGCAGCTCCGGACAGTTGTTGGCGCAGTTCTTC
CASSSGQLLAQFF
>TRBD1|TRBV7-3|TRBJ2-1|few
TGTGCCAGCAGCGAGACAGGGGCCTACAATGAGCAGTTCTTC
CASSETGAYNEQFF
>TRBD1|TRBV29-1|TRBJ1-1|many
TGCAGCGCGGACAGGGGGAACACTGAAGCTTTCTTT
CSADRGNTEAFF
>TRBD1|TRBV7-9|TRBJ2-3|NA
TGTGCCAGCAGACCTCTACCGGGACAGGGCACAGATACGCAGTATTTT
CASRPLPGQGTDTQYF
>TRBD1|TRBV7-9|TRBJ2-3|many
TGTGCCAGCAGCCGAAGACAGGGTGTGGATACGCAGTATTTT
CASSRRQGVDTQYF
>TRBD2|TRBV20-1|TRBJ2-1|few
TGCAGTGCTATCCGGGGGGTTTGGGATGAGCAGTTCTTC
CSAIRGVWDEQFF
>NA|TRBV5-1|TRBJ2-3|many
TGCGCCAGCAGCTTGGGAGAATTCAGCACAGATACGCAGTATTTT
CASSLGEFSTDTQYF
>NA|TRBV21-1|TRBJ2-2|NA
TGTGCCATCGGACAGGAAGCGAACACCGGGGAGCTGTTTTTT
CAIGQEANTGELFF
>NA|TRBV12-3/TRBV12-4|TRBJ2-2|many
TGTGCCAGCAGTTTAGCTTCTGTCGGGGAGCTGTTTTTT
CASSLASVGELFF